Listed here is a single T cell receptor beta chain. Its recognized antigen is unknown. No base qualities exist here, and no much larger clone lies one base off it. The record originates from a study of long-term antiretroviral therapy in people with HIV (dated by TCRdb to 2022 to 2024). Turning to the overall study: The earliest samples were collected roughly a decade before the 2015 WHO recommendation for immediate ART, at a time when ART was usually postponed until CD4 counts fell. Whether ART initiation and durable HIV suppression were associated with changes in peripheral blood TRB repertoire composition and diversity was tested in a retrospective serial study. A total of around 190 cryopreserved PBMC samples came from a few dozen adults with confirmed HIV infection and were collected serially over a mean of around 6 years (range 1-12). Eleven of the 30 participants with HIV were female. Test extractions of a monoclonal T-cell line alongside approximately 34 polyclonal samples showed no cross-contamination during QIAcube processing.

V has 4 bases trimmed and J has 4 bases trimmed; junction bases matching no gene number 10. Taken from the germline V gene (reference sequence), the CDR1 and CDR2 loops are SGHNT and YYREEE. The CDR3 sequence holds 16 residues, the cysteine and phenylalanine included. Kept here is only the CDR3 DNA, which spans 48 bases and is read in frame from base 1. To be included, a participant needed at least one PBMC sample from before ART initiation plus at least two post-ART samples. Treatment was received in the United States of America by all participants with HIV. Cryopreserved samples of about 1-10 million PBMC were thawed and washed before DNA extraction. At the time of the earliest PBMC sample for each participant with HIV, ages ranged from about 23 to 60 years. PBMC samples were contributed by each participant from 1-4 timepoints before ART initiation and 2-8 timepoints after ART initiation, with a median of 7 samples. For every participant, serial HIV viral load, CD4+ T-cell count, ART history and demographic data were obtained. Using a Qiagen kit on a QIAcube, genomic DNA was extracted from unsorted PBMC, with samples processed in batches of 12.

Beyond this particular receptor, the publication reports: Because pre-ART samples had limited cell numbers, profiling was done on unsorted PBMC rather than on sorted CD4+ and CD8+ T cells. Samples dated from the mid-2000s to the late 2010s, and the ART regimens used may be less effective than current ones. Expanded TRB clones identified before ART initiation dominated the repertoire at all time points, although this dominance fluctuated and declined in many PLHIV after ART. No data were available on ART adherence, viral resistance or therapy changes, limiting inferences about post-ART repertoire changes. ART initiation was associated with a significant increase in TRB diversity, but diversity stayed significantly below transplant donor controls even after long-term ART. Owing to limited PBMC availability, only the TCR beta chain was sequenced, without alpha chain pairing. CDR3 length ranges in HIV repertoires were narrower than in controls, and network structure suggested an antigen-experienced repertoire with only a slight naive shift after ART.

The immunoSEQ hsTCRB v3.0 assay was used at survey level resolution for TRB variable region sequencing. A depth of 40,000-50,000 T-cell genomes per sample was targeted for TRB sequencing. Pooled TRB libraries were sequenced on an Illumina MiSeq with a v3 150-cycle kit. In the original analysis: Repertoire analysis was run in R within a reproducible Nextflow workflow that covered QC, data transformation and analysis. LymphoSeq2, an R package for exploring AIRR-Seq data, was used to implement custom analyses. Four samples that yielded fewer than 5000 total TRB sequences were excluded, so that fewer than 200 HIV repertoires were analyzed. Among the 188 retained HIV repertoires, about 60 were collected before ART initiation and approximately 130 were collected after ART initiation. Repertoires were downsampled to 5000 TRB nucleotide sequences, and summary statistics were averaged over 100 downsampling iterations. The analysis kept only TRB sequences whose CDR3 regions were at least seven amino acids long. Diversity was measured with a Shannon entropy-derived clonality score and the Gini coefficient. In the repertoire networks, any two of the top 5000 CDR3 amino acid sequences were connected whenever the two sequences differed by an edit distance of one. Antigen specificity groups and MHC restriction were predicted for TRB CDR3 amino acid sequences with GLIPH2. Known CMV, EBV, HIV or tissue antigen associations were flagged by matching CDR3 amino acid sequences against VDJdb and McPAS-TCR. Pre-ART, post-ART and control groups were compared with Wilcoxon signed-rank tests and Holm-Bonferroni correction. TCRdb provides this immuneACCESS table in a form limited to in-frame rearrangements. Some clones are lacking; in checked studies, under half of them reflect an unresolved V gene, and why the rest are absent is not known. Clone size and the V and J calls come from that table; the DNA yielded D and trimming. For this sample the table gives 19,000 or so clones, of which around three quarters were detected only once. Around 10% of the sample is in the top ten clones.

The sample was unsorted PBMCs, taken 0.2 years after starting antiretroviral therapy. This TCR came from a woman aged 40-49 years with HIV. Recombination connected TRBV5-4 to TRBJ1-1; TRBD1 fits 10 bases in the junction. The nucleotide sequence is TGTGCCAGCAGCATGACAGGGGGCGGTAAAGTCACTGAAGCTTTCTTT. The encoded protein is CASSMTGGGKVTEAFF.